This T cell receptor beta chain is from a study of persistence of HIV-infected CD4 T cells. The libraries were made with immunoSEQ version 4 in survey mode. The table came from immunoSEQ multiplex PCR; TCRdb's copy has only in-frame clones and leaves some out. The table shows about 64,000 clones, with 70% to 75% occurring only once. CDR1 and CDR2 from the germline V gene are MGHRA and YSYEKL. This CDR3 spans 16 amino acids. The V end was cut by 0 bases, the J end by 10 bases, with 16 bases between. An overlapping HIV-1 Gag peptide pool stimulated these cells at roughly 0.97 ug/peptide/mL. CD40L/CD69 double-negative CD45RO-high memory CD4+ T cells were collected. This clone was seen once. Its target is unknown. Overall study findings and caveats: TCRbeta richness was lower in CMV- and Gag-responding cells than in anti-CD3/anti-CD28-responding cells. The rare CMV-responding cells with HIV-1 proviruses were not separately TCR-sequenced.

The origin of this receptor is an adult man with HIV who was CMV-seropositive. Sequences were derived from CD4+ T cells sorted from PBMCs after roughly 20-hour stimulation, sampled from a patient who received antiretroviral therapy. This chain connects TRBV4-1 to TRBJ1-6; D call uncertain. In DNA form, the CDR3 reads TGCGCCAGCAGCCAAGATTCGGGTCGGACGGGCTCACCCCTCCACTTT. This gives the protein CASSQDSGRTGSPLHF.